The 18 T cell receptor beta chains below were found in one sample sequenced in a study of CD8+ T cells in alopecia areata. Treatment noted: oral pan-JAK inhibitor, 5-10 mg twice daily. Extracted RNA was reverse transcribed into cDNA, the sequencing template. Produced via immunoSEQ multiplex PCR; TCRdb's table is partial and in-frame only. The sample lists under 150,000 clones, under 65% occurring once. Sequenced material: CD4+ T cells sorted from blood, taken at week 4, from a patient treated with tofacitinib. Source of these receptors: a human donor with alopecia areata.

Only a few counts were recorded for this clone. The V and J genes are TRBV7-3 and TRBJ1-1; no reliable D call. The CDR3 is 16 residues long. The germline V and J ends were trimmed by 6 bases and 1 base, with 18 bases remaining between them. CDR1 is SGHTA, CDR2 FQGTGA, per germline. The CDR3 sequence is CASSQDGEAGNTEAFF. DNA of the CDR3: TGTGCCAGCAGTCAGGACGGGGAGGCGGGGAACACTGAAGCTTTCTTT.

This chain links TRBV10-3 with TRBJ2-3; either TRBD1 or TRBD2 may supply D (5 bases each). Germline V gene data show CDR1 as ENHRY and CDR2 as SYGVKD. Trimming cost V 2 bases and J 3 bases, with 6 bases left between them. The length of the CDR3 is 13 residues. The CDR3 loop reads CAISEGGTDTQYF. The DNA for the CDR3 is TGTGCCATCAGTGAGGGGGGAACAGATACGCAGTATTTT.

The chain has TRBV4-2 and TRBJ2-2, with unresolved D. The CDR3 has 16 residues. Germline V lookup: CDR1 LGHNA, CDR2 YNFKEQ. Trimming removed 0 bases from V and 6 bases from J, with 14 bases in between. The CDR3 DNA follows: TGTGCCAGCAGCCAAGATACACCGCCCCCACCCGGGGAGCTGTTTTTT. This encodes CASSQDTPPPPGELFF.

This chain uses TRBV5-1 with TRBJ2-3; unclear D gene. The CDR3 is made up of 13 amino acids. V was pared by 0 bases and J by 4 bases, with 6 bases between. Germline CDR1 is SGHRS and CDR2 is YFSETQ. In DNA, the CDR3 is TGCGCCAGCAGCTTGGGAGAAGCAGATACGCAGTATTTT. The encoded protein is CASSLGEADTQYF. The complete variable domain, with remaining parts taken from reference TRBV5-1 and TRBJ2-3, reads KAGVTQTPRYLIKTRGQQVTLSCSPISGHRSVSWYQQTPGQGLQFLFEYFSETQRNKGNFPGRFSGRQFSNSRSEMNVSTLELGDSALYLCASSLGEADTQYFGPGTRLTVL.

The CDR3 DNA sequence: TGCGCCAGCAGCCACGGACAGTCCAATCAGCCCCAGCATTTT. This gives the protein CASSHGQSNQPQHF. The genes are TRBV4-3 and TRBJ1-5; perhaps TRBD1 as D (6 bases). The V gene lost 3 bases and the J gene lost 3 bases, with 9 bases spanning the gap. The germline gives CDR1 LGHNA, CDR2 YSLEER. This CDR3 is 14 amino acids long.

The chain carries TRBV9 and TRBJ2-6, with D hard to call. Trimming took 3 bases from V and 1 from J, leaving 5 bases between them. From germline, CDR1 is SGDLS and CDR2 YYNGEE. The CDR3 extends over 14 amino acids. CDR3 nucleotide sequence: TGTGCCAGCAGCGACCGATCTGGGGCCAACGTCCTGACTTTC. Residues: CASSDRSGANVLTF.

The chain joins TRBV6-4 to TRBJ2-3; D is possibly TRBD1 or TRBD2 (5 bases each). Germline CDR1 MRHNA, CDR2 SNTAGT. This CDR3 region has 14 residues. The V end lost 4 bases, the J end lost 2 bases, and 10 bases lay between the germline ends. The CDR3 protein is CASSVRGSTDTQYF. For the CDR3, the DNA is TGTGCCAGCAGTGTGAGGGGTTCCACAGATACGCAGTATTTT.

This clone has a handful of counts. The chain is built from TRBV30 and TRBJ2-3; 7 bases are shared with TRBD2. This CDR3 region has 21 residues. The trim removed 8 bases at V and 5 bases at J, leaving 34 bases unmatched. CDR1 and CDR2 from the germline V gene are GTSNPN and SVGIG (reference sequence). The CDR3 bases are TGTGCCCAAACGACCCTTTACTTTGGCGGGAGAAGGGTTCTGTATGAAGATACGCAGTATTTT. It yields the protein CAQTTLYFGGRRVLYEDTQYF.

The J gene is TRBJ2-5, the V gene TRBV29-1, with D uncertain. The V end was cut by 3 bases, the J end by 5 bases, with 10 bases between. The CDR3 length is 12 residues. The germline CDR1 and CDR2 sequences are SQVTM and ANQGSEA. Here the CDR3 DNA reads TGCAGCGTTGATCACGGGTTGGAGACCCAGTACTTC. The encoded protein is CSVDHGLETQYF.

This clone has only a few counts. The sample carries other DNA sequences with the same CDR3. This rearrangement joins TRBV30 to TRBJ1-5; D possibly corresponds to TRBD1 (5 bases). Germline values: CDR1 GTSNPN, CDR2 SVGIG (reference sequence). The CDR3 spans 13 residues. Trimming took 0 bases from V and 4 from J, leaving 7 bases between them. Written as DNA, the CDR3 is TGTGCCTGGAGTGTTCAGGGAAATCAGCCCCAGCATTTT. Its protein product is CAWSVQGNQPQHF.

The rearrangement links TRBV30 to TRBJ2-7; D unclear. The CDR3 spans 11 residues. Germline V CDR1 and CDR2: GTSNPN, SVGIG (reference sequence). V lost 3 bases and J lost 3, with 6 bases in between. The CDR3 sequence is CAWRMDYEQYF. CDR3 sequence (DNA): TGTGCCTGGAGGATGGACTACGAGCAGTACTTC.

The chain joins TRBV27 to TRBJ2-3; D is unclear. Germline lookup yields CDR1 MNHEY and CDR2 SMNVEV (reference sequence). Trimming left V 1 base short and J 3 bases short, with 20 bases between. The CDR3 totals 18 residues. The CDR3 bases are TGTGCCAGCAGTTTATTCCCCCTCGTTGGCGTCGGTACAGATACGCAGTATTTT. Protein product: CASSLFPLVGVGTDTQYF.

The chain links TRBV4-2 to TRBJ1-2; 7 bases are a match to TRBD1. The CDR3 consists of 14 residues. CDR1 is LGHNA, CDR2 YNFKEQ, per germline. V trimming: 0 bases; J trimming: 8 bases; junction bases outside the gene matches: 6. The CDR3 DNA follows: TGTGCCAGCAGCCAAGACTCCGGGACAGAAGGCTACACCTTC. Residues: CASSQDSGTEGYTF.

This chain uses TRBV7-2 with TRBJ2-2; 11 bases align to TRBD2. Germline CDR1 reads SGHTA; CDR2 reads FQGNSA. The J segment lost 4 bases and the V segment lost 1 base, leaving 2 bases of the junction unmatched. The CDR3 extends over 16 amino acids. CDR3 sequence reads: CASSLGGLAVTGELFF. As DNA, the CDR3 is TGTGCCAGCAGCTTAGGGGGACTAGCGGTCACCGGGGAGCTGTTTTTT.

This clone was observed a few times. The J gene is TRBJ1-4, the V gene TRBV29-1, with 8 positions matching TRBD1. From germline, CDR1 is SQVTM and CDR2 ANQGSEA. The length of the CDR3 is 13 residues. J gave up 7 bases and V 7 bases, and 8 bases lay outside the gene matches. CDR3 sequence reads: CSGGRGRGEKLFF. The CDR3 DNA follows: TGCAGCGGCGGCAGGGGGCGCGGTGAAAAACTGTTTTTT.

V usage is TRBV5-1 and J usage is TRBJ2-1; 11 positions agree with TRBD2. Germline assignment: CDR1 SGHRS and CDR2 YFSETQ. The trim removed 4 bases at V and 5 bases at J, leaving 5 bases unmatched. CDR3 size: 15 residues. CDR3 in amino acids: CASSLTSGRHNEQFF. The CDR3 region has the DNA TGCGCCAGCAGCCTAACTAGCGGGAGACACAATGAGCAGTTCTTC.

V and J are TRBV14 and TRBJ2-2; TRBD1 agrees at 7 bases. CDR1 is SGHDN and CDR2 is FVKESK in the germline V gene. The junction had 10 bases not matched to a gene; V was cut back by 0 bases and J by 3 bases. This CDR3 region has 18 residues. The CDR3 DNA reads TGTGCCAGCAGCCAAGAGGTATCCGGGACAGTTTACACCGGGGAGCTGTTTTTT. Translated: CASSQEVSGTVYTGELFF.

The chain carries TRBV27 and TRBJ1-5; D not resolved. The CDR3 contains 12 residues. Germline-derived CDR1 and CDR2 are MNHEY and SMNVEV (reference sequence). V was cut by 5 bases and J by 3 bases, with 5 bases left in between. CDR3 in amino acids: CASSPHNQPQHF. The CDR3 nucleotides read TGTGCCAGCAGTCCCCACAATCAGCCCCAGCATTTT.